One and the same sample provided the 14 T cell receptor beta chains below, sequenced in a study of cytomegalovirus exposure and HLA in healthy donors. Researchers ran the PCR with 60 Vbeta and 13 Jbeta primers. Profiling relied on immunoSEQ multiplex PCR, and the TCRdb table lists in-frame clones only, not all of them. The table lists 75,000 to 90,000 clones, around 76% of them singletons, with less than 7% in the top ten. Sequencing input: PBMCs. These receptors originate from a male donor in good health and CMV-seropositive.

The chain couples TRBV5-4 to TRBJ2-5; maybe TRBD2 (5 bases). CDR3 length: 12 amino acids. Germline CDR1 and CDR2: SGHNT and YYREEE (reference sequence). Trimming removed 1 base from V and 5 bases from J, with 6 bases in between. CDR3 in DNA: TGTGCCAGCAGCTTGCCGGGGGAGACCCAGTACTTC. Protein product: CASSLPGETQYF.

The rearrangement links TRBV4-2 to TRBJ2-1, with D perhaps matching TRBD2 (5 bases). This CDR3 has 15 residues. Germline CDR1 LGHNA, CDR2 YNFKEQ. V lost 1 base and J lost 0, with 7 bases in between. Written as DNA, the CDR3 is TGTGCCAGCAGCCAAGCCGGGAACTCCTACAATGAGCAGTTCTTC. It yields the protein CASSQAGNSYNEQFF.

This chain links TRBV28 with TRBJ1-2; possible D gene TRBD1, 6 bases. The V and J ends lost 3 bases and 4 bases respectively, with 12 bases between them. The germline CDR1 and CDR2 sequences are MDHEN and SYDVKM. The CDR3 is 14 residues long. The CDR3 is CASSFAAGAYGYTF. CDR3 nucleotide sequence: TGTGCCAGCAGTTTTGCGGCAGGGGCCTATGGCTACACCTTC.

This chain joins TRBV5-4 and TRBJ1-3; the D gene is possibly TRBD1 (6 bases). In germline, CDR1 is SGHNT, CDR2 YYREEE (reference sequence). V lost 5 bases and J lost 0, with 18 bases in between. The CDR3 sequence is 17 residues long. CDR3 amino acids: CASSLGTDSRSGNTIYF. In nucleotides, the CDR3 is TGTGCCAGCAGTCTCGGGACGGACAGCCGCTCTGGAAACACCATATATTTT.

The CDR3 sequence is CAWSSGGLAGGLPPQETQYF. The DNA of the CDR3 is TGTGCCTGGAGTTCGGGGGGACTAGCGGGGGGCCTACCCCCCCAAGAGACCCAGTACTTC. V and J are TRBV30 and TRBJ2-5; 15 bases line up with TRBD2. The trim removed 2 bases at V and 1 base at J, leaving 14 bases unmatched. The CDR3 has 20 residues. Per germline, CDR1 GTSNPN and CDR2 SVGIG (reference sequence).

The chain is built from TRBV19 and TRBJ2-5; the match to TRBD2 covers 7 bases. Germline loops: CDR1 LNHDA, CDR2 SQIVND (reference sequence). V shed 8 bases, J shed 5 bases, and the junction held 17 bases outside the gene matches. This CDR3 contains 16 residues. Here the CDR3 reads CASRERLAEAGETQYF. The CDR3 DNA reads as TGTGCCAGTCGGGAGCGCCTAGCGGAGGCGGGGGAGACCCAGTACTTC.

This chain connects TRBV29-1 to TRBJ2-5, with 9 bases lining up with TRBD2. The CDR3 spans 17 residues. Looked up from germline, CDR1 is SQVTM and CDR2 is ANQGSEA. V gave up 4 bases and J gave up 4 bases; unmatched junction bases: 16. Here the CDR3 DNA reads TGCAGCGTTGTCCTAAAGACTAGCGGAGAACCCAGAGAGACCCAGTACTTC. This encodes CSVVLKTSGEPRETQYF.

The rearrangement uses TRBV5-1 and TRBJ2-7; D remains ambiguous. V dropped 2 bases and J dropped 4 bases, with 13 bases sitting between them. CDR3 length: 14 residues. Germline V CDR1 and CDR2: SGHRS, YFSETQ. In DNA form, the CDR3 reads TGCGCCAGCAGCTTCTCGGTAGCCGGGTACGAGCAGTACTTC. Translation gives CASSFSVAGYEQYF.

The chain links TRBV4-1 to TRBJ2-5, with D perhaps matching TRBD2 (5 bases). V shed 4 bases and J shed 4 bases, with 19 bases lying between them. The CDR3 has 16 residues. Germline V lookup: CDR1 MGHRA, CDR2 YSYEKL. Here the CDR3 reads CASSPLMRAPGETQYF. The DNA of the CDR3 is TGCGCCAGCAGCCCCCTGATGCGGGCCCCTGGAGAGACCCAGTACTTC.

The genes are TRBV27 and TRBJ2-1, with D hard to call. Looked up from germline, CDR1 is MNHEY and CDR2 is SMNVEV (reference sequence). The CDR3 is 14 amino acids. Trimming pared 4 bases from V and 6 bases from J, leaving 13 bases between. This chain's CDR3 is CASSYESLSNEQFF. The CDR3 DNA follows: TGTGCCAGCAGTTATGAGTCTTTGAGCAATGAGCAGTTCTTC.

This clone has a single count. The CDR3, as DNA: TGCGCCAGCAGCTTGGAGGGGGAGGGCTCACCCCTCCACTTT. Its protein is CASSLEGEGSPLHF. This chain links TRBV5-1 with TRBJ1-6, with a weak D call TRBD1 (6 bases). V lost 0 bases and J lost 10, with 11 bases in between. The CDR3 has 14 amino acids. CDR1 is SGHRS, CDR2 YFSETQ, per germline.

The CDR3 reads CASSLVEGAEAFF. The CDR3 DNA follows: TGTGCCAGCAGCCTCGTGGAGGGCGCTGAAGCTTTCTTT. The gene calls are TRBV7-9 and TRBJ1-1; no clear D. This CDR3 is 13 amino acids long. V lost 5 bases, J lost 6 bases, and 13 bases lay in between. The germline gives CDR1 SEHNR, CDR2 FQNEAQ (reference sequence).

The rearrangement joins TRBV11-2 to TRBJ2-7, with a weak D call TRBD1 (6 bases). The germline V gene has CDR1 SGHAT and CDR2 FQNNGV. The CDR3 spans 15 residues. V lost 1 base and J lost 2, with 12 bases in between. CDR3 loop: CASSLGGTLTYEQYF. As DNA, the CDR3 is TGTGCCAGCAGCTTAGGTGGGACACTGACCTACGAGCAGTACTTC.

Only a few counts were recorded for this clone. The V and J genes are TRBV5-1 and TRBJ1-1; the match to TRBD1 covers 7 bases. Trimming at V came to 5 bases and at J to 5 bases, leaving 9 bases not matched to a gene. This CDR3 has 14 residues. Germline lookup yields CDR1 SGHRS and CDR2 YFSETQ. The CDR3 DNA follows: TGCGCCAGCAGGGGGACAGTGGGGGGAACTGAAGCTTTCTTT. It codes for CASRGTVGGTEAFF.